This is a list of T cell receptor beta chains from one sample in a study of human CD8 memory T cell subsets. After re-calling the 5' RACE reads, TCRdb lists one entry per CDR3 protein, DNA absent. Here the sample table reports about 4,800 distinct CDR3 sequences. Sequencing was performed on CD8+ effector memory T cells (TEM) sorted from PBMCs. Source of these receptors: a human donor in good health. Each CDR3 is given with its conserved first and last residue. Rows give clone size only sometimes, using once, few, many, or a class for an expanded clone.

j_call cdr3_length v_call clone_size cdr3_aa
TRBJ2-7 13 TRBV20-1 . CSARGGLDYEQYF
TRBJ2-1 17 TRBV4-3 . CASKVGTSGDPYNEQFF
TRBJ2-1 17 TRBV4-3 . CASSQEWTSGIYNEQFF
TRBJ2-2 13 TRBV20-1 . CSARDGNTGELFF
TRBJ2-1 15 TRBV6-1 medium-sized CASEGTSGSFNEQFF
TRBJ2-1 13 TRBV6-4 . CASSDSGWDEQFF
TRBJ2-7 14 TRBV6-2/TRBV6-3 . CASSYREESYEQYF
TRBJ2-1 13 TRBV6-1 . CASSRGEYNEQFF
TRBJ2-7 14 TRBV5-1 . CASSLEQGAREQYF
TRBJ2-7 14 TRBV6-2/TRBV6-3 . CASSSAGESYEQYF
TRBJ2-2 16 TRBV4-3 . CASSQEGQGTPGELFF
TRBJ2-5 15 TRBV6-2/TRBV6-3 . CASSSVPDSQETQYF
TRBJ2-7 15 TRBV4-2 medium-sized CASSQVEGATYEQYF
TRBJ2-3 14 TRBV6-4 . CASSLESTTDTQYF
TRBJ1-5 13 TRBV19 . CASSQTIGQPQHF
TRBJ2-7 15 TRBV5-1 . CASSFVPSGGYEQYF
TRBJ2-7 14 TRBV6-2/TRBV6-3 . CASSYPFESWEQYF
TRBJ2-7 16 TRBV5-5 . CASSLSAGRVDYEQYF
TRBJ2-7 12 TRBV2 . CASSVLRGEQYF
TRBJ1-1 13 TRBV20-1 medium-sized CSARSGGDTEAFF
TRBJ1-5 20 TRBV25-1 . CASSENQGGEVGRSNQPQHF
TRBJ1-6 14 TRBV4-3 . CASSQELLYSPLHF
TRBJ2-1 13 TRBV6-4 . CASSESLSGEQFF
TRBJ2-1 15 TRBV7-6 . CASSLGTSGRWEQFF
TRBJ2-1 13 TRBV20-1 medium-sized CSAKVGENNEQFF
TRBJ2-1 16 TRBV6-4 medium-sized CASSDSTSGSANEQFF
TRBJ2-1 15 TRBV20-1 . CSARDAGLTYNEQFF
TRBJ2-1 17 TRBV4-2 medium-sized CASSQDWEGGSYNEQFF
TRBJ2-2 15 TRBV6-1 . CASSDRVGDTGELFF
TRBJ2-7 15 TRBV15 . CATSREGQVSDEQYF
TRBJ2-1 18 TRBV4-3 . CASSQDRVSAGGLLKQFF
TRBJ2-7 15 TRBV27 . CASSFAPDSSYEQYF
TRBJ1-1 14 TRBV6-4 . CASSESTENTEAFF
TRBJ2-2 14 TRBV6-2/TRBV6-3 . CASSTGMNTGELFF
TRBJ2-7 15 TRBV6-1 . CASSEELAGGYEQYF
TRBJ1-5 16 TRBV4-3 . CASSQDLSGGGQPQHF
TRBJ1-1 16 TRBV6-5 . CASSYRAGTGFAEAFF
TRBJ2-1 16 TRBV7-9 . CASSGVAGALYNEQFF
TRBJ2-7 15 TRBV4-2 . CASSQEWTSGYEQYF
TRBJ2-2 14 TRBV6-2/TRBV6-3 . CASSSGLETGELFF
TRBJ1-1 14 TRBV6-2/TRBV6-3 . CASSYSSENTEAFF